A single sample gave rise to the 2 T cell receptor beta chains below, sequenced in a study of blood T cells in healthy people across ages (dated by TCRdb to about 2015). Library method: 5' RACE. Reads for this sample came from an Illumina HiSeq 2500. A second roughly 6 to 12 cycle PCR used a sample-barcoded 5' primer and a J-beta primer mix. TCRdb's own reprocessing of the public reads used fastp at Q25 and MiXCR and kept productive beta chains. Rows with one shared CDR3 protein collapse into an entry with the most common genes and DNA. This sample gives fewer than 900,000 distinct CDR3 sequences in total; roughly 45% of them show up just once. The top ten hold 20% to 25% of the sample. Sequencing input: blood. The receptors here all came from a woman aged 55-75 years in good health.

The V gene is TRBV7-2, the J gene TRBJ2-1, with D unresolved. The CDR3 is 14 amino acids. V was shortened by 1 base and J by 7 bases, with 11 bases between the two germline ends. Looked up from germline, CDR1 is SGHTA and CDR2 is FQGNSA. The CDR3 nucleotides read TGTGCCAGCAGCTTAGAAGACGCTGGTAATGAGCAGTTCTTC. This sequence encodes CASSLEDAGNEQFF.

Worth noting for this clonotype: This sequence may be a read error, since a much larger clone differs from it by one base. The V and J genes are TRBV4-2 and TRBJ2-3; no definite D call. Trimming removed 4 bases at V and 2 bases at J, with 13 bases between. CDR1 LGHNA and CDR2 YNFKEQ come from the germline V gene. The CDR3 consists of 15 residues. This CDR3 reads CASSPTGGYTDTQYF. In nucleotides, the CDR3 is TGTGCCAGCAGCCCAACTGGCGGTTACACAGATACGCAGTATTTT.